Each of the 24 T cell receptor beta chains below was sequenced from the same sample in a study of PD-1 blockade in mismatch repair-deficient tumors. Some clones are missing from TCRdb's copy, which holds only in-frame ones; the method was immunoSEQ multiplex PCR. Among 100,000 to 150,000 clones listed, 88% were seen once. Sample: peripheral blood, taken just over 70 weeks after starting pembrolizumab. These receptors came from an adult with mismatch repair-deficient cancer.

This chain joins TRBV6-5 and TRBJ1-1, with D unresolved. Germline V gene data show CDR1 as MNHEY and CDR2 as SVGAGI. V gave up 0 bases and J gave up 3 bases, with 11 bases separating them. The CDR3 runs 15 residues. CDR3 protein: CASSYSMGADTEAFF. The CDR3 bases are TGTGCCAGCAGTTACTCGATGGGCGCGGACACTGAAGCTTTCTTT.

The chain is built from TRBV11-2 and TRBJ1-1; weak D call: TRBD1 (6 bases). Germline values: CDR1 SGHAT, CDR2 FQNNGV. This CDR3 is built from 18 residues. V shed 0 bases and J shed 0 bases, with 17 bases lying between them. Written as DNA, the CDR3 is TGTGCCAGCAGCTTAGATCGACCCCGGGACAACATGAACACTGAAGCTTTCTTT. Its translation: CASSLDRPRDNMNTEAFF.

This chain uses TRBV5-1 with TRBJ1-4; D gene uncertain. Germline CDR1 reads SGHRS; CDR2 reads YFSETQ. This CDR3 has 12 residues. The CDR3 DNA is TGCGCTGGCCGCATAGGTAATGAAAAACTGTTTTTT. It encodes CAGRIGNEKLFF.

The chain is built from TRBV19 and TRBJ2-2; no clear D. CDR3 length: 12 amino acids. CDR1 is LNHDA and CDR2 is SQIVND in the germline V gene (reference sequence). V lost 6 bases and J 6 bases, leaving 8 bases between the germline ends. The CDR3 loop is CASSRYAGELFF. In DNA, the CDR3 is TGTGCCAGTAGCCGTTATGCCGGGGAGCTGTTTTTT.

The chain has TRBV10-3 and TRBJ2-7; 7 nucleotides align to TRBD2. J gave up 0 bases and V 3 bases, and 8 bases lay outside the gene matches. The CDR3 extends over 16 amino acids. From germline, CDR1 is ENHRY and CDR2 SYGVKD. CDR3 coding DNA: TGTGCCATCAGTGATCGTATTGCGGGAGTCTCCTACGAGCAGTACTTC. Its translation: CAISDRIAGVSYEQYF.

The chain recombines TRBV21-1 with TRBJ2-4; TRBD2 reflects the table's D call only, with no check against the DNA. TRBV21-1 is shown as a pseudogene. The CDR3 is 17 amino acids. CDR3 protein: CASRYTSGRGTKNIQYF. For the CDR3, the DNA is TGTGCCAGCCGATATACTAGCGGGCGGGGGACCAAAAACATTCAGTACTTC.

The chain carries TRBV11-2 and TRBJ2-7; 10 bases are shared with TRBD1. In germline, CDR1 is SGHAT, CDR2 FQNNGV. J lost 4 bases, V lost 8 bases, and 11 bases had no gene match. The CDR3 loop spans 15 amino acids. CDR3 coding DNA: TGTGCCAGCGGCCAGGTGACAGGGGGCATATACGAGCAGTACTTC. Its protein product is CASGQVTGGIYEQYF.

J is TRBJ2-7 and V is TRBV10-2; no definite D call. Trimming removed 4 bases from V and 3 bases from J, with 4 bases in between. Germline lookup yields CDR1 WSHSY and CDR2 SAAADI. This CDR3 is built from 11 residues. The CDR3 DNA sequence: TGCGCCAGCAGTGGGGGCTACGAGCAGTACTTC. Amino acid sequence: CASSGGYEQYF.

V usage is TRBV11-2 and J usage is TRBJ2-1, with D possibly TRBD2 on 6 matching bases. The CDR3 runs 15 residues. Trimming took off 5 bases at V and 7 bases at J, with 18 bases between the two ends. Germline CDR1 SGHAT, CDR2 FQNNGV. This chain's CDR3 is CASSASSLASNEQFF. The DNA of the CDR3 is TGTGCCAGCAGCGCGTCTTCACTAGCCTCAAATGAGCAGTTCTTC.

The chain combines TRBV28 with TRBJ2-7; D is ambiguous. V was pared by 5 bases and J by 4 bases, with 24 bases between. The CDR3 is made up of 17 amino acids. CDR1 MDHEN and CDR2 SYDVKM come from the germline V gene. Here the CDR3 reads CASSPTSGPRPPYEQYF. As DNA, the CDR3 is TGTGCCAGCAGTCCGACGTCCGGGCCGCGCCCCCCGTACGAGCAGTACTTC.

J is TRBJ1-1 and V is TRBV4-1, with 7 positions matching TRBD1. The length of the CDR3 is 15 residues. Germline CDR1 is MGHRA and CDR2 is YSYEKL. The trim removed 0 bases at V and 6 bases at J, leaving 7 bases unmatched. CDR3: CASSQETGIIPEAFF. The CDR3 DNA follows: TGCGCCAGCAGCCAAGAGACAGGGATAATACCTGAAGCTTTCTTT.

In DNA, the CDR3 is TGCGCCAGCAGCTCTGGGACCCGCACAGATACGCAGTATTTT. Amino acid sequence: CASSSGTRTDTQYF. The gene calls are TRBV5-1 and TRBJ2-3; D is perhaps TRBD1 or TRBD2 (5 bases each). Germline CDR1 SGHRS, CDR2 YFSETQ. V was cut by 3 bases and J by 1 base, with 9 bases left in between. The CDR3 contains 14 residues.

The gene calls are TRBV13 and TRBJ2-1; 10 bases match TRBD2. Trimming cost V 2 bases and J 7 bases; bases outside gene matches: 11. The length of the CDR3 is 17 residues. CDR1 is PRHDT and CDR2 is FYEKMQ in the germline V gene (reference sequence). The CDR3: CASSLSGASGRTNEQFF. The CDR3 DNA reads TGTGCCAGCAGCTTATCCGGCGCTAGCGGGAGAACGAATGAGCAGTTCTTC.

This clone was seen a few times. The rearrangement uses TRBV6-1 and TRBJ2-7; the D gene could be TRBD1 or TRBD2 (7 bases each). CDR3 size: 15 residues. Per germline, CDR1 MNHNS and CDR2 SASEGT. V lost 2 bases and J lost 2, with 13 bases in between. The chain's CDR3 is CASSEWQGGAYEQYF. The CDR3 DNA reads as TGTGCCAGCAGTGAATGGCAGGGGGGGGCCTACGAGCAGTACTTC.

The chain recombines TRBV4-1 with TRBJ2-1; 11 bases are shared with TRBD2. The CDR3 contains 17 residues. J lost 2 bases, V lost 1 base, and 4 bases had no gene match. Per the germline V gene, CDR1 is MGHRA and CDR2 is YSYEKL. The CDR3 is CASSQVGSGRAYNEQFF. The CDR3 DNA sequence: TGCGCCAGCAGCCAAGTAGGTAGCGGGAGGGCCTACAATGAGCAGTTCTTC.

The V gene is TRBV7-9, the J gene TRBJ2-5; 7 positions match TRBD1. Losses at the gene ends were 5 bases for V and 7 bases for J; bases not matched to a gene: 13. Per the germline V gene, CDR1 is SEHNR and CDR2 is FQNEAQ (reference sequence). This CDR3 has 15 amino acids. In DNA, the CDR3 is TGTGCCAGCAGCCCCCCCGGGACAGACATGATGACCCAGTACTTC. Protein: CASSPPGTDMMTQYF.

Here the CDR3 DNA reads TGCGCCAGCAGCCAAGAGGAGCATAGGAAAGAGACCCAGTACTTC. Translated, it gives CASSQEEHRKETQYF. This sequence joins TRBV4-1 and TRBJ2-5; no definite D call. V lost 0 bases to trimming and J lost 3 bases, with 11 bases between them. The length of the CDR3 is 15 residues. Per the germline V gene, CDR1 is MGHRA and CDR2 is YSYEKL.

The genes are TRBV10-3 and TRBJ1-1; D uncertain. CDR1 is ENHRY, CDR2 SYGVKD, per germline. V was clipped by 10 bases and J by 1 base, with 10 bases between them. There are 12 residues in the CDR3. The CDR3 nucleotides read TGTGCCACGGCCGAAGAGAACACTGAAGCTTTCTTT. Encoded protein: CATAEENTEAFF.

The chain links TRBV7-6 to TRBJ2-1; 9 bases fit TRBD1. Trimming cost V 3 bases and J 6 bases; bases outside gene matches: 6. Germline V gene sequence: CDR1 SGHVS, CDR2 FNYEAQ. The CDR3 has 15 residues. The DNA of the CDR3 is TGTGCCAGCAGCTTTCCGGGACAGGGTAGCAATGAGCAGTTCTTC. This sequence encodes CASSFPGQGSNEQFF. Full variable domain (remainder filled in from reference TRBV7-6 and TRBJ2-1): GAGVSQSPRYKVTKRGQDVALRCDPISGHVSLYWYRQALGQGPEFLTYFNYEAQQDKSGLPNDRFSAERPEGSISTLTIQRTEQRDSAMYRCASSFPGQGSNEQFFGPGTRLTVL.

The chain is built from TRBV27 and TRBJ2-6; D is ambiguous. Germline CDR1 is MNHEY and CDR2 is SMNVEV (reference sequence). The CDR3 consists of 14 residues. V was trimmed by 1 base and J by 1 base, leaving 2 bases between them. The CDR3 loop reads CASSLFSGANVLTF. CDR3 nucleotide sequence: TGTGCCAGCAGTTTATTTTCTGGGGCCAACGTCCTGACTTTC. Based on the CDR3 plus reference TRBV27 and TRBJ2-6, the full variable domain is EAQVTQNPRYLITVTGKKLTVTCSQNMNHEYMSWYRQDPGLGLRQIYYSMNVEVTDKGDVPEGYKVSRKEKRNFPLILESPSPNQTSLYFCASSLFSGANVLTFGAGSRLTVL.

DNA of the CDR3: TGTGCCAGTAGTATAGATAACGGGATCACCCCGAGCGAGCAGTACTTC. Translating gives CASSIDNGITPSEQYF. V is TRBV19 and J is TRBJ2-7; D may be TRBD2 (5 bases). Germline CDR1 LNHDA, CDR2 SQIVND (reference sequence). The V gene lost 0 bases and the J gene lost 6 bases, with 18 bases spanning the gap. The CDR3 consists of 16 residues. Combining the CDR3 with reference TRBV19 and TRBJ2-7 gives the whole variable domain DGGITQSPKYLFRKEGQNVTLSCEQNLNHDAMYWYRQDPGQGLRLIYYSQIVNDFQKGDIAEGYSVSREKKESFPLTVTSAQKNPTAFYLCASSIDNGITPSEQYFGPGTRLTVT.

The chain carries TRBV9 and TRBJ2-5, with 7 nucleotides matching TRBD2. Germline CDR1 and CDR2: SGDLS and YYNGEE. CDR3 length: 15 amino acids. Germline trimming cut 4 bases from V and 5 bases from J; bases unmatched to any gene: 11. This chain's CDR3 is CASSPGREGRETQYF. CDR3 DNA sequence: TGTGCCAGCAGCCCGGGGAGGGAGGGCCGGGAGACCCAGTACTTC. Full variable domain (missing parts from reference TRBV9 and TRBJ2-5): DSGVTQTPKHLITATGQRVTLRCSPRSGDLSVYWYQQSLDQGLQFLIQYYNGEERAKGNILERFSAQQFPDLHSELNLSSLELGDSALYFCASSPGREGRETQYFGPGTRLLVL.

The rearrangement joins TRBV5-6 to TRBJ2-3; TRBD2 agrees at 11 bases. After removal of 1 base from V and 6 bases from J, the junction contained 4 bases not matched to a gene. The germline CDR1 and CDR2 sequences are SGHDT and YYEEEE. The length of the CDR3 is 15 residues. CDR3 loop: CASSLTSGSVDTQYF. The CDR3 DNA reads as TGTGCCAGCAGCTTGACTAGCGGGAGCGTTGATACGCAGTATTTT.

In this sample, this clone turned up once. The V call is TRBV30, the J call TRBJ2-7; 13 bases agree with TRBD2. V lost 4 bases to trimming and J lost 5 bases; unmatched junction nucleotides: 8. The CDR3 totals 15 residues. The V gene's germline CDR1 is GTSNPN and CDR2 SVGIG (reference sequence). CDR3: CAWMEGLAGPHEQYF. In nucleotides, the CDR3 is TGTGCCTGGATGGAGGGACTAGCGGGACCCCACGAGCAGTACTTC.